The 7 T cell receptor beta chains below come from one sample, sequenced in a study of control samples from healthy donors and cancer patients. Clones were sequenced by immunoSEQ multiplex PCR, and TCRdb holds only the in-frame ones, with some missing. The sample lists around 94,000 clones, 70% to 90% seen once, with around 1.3% in the top ten. The sample consisted of blood. The receptors derive from a woman between 50 and 59 years old in good health.

The V call is TRBV9, the J call TRBJ2-3; 12 bases agree with TRBD2. Trimming removed 0 bases from V and 2 bases from J; junction bases left unmatched: 10. Germline V lookup: CDR1 SGDLS, CDR2 YYNGEE. The CDR3 is 19 amino acids. In DNA, the CDR3 is TGTGCCAGCAGCGTAGGGAGGACAGGACTAGCGGGAATCACAGATACGCAGTATTTT. Amino acids: CASSVGRTGLAGITDTQYF.

V is TRBV2 and J is TRBJ2-4; the match to TRBD1 covers 9 bases. The CDR3 covers 16 residues. In germline, CDR1 is SNHLY, CDR2 FYNNEI. V dropped 7 bases and J dropped 4; count of bases not matched to a gene: 11. The CDR3 DNA reads as TGTGCCAGCACCCCGGGACAGGGCTCCAAAAAAAACATTCAGTACTTC. Amino acid sequence: CASTPGQGSKKNIQYF.

The chain employs TRBV18 and TRBJ1-5; D perhaps matches TRBD1 (5 bases). The CDR3 length is 19 residues. Germline V gene data show CDR1 as KGHSH and CDR2 as LQKENI. Trimming took 6 bases from V and 4 from J, leaving 28 bases between them. DNA for the CDR3: TGTGCCAGCTCCCCCTTCCCTCTGACGGACCCCGGGGGGAATCAGCCCCAGCATTTT. Its translation is CASSPFPLTDPGGNQPQHF.

CDR3 DNA: TGTGCCAGCAGGCGCGGGACTGCAAACTATGGCTACACCTTC. Its translation is CASRRGTANYGYTF. The chain carries TRBV2 and TRBJ1-2; D may be TRBD1 (5 bases). V lost 6 bases, J lost 2 bases, and 13 bases lay in between. There are 14 residues in the CDR3. CDR1 and CDR2 (germline): SNHLY, FYNNEI. Looking up the rest from reference TRBV2 and TRBJ1-2 gives the full variable domain: EPEVTQTPSHQVTQMGQEVILRCVPISNHLYFYWYRQILGQKVEFLVSFYNNEISEKSEIFDDQFSVERPDGSNFTLKIRSTKLEDSAMYFCASRRGTANYGYTFGSGTRLTVV.

The V gene is TRBV6-5, the J gene TRBJ2-5, with D possibly matching TRBD2 (6 bases). The CDR3 consists of 14 residues. In germline, CDR1 is MNHEY, CDR2 SVGAGI. V was trimmed by 4 bases and J by 0 bases, leaving 9 bases between them. The CDR3 DNA reads as TGTGCCAGCAGTTCCGGAGGGAACCAAGAGACCCAGTACTTC. This gives the protein CASSSGGNQETQYF.

The J gene is TRBJ2-7, the V gene TRBV7-9; the D gene is possibly TRBD2 (6 bases). This CDR3 has 16 amino acids. Germline V lookup: CDR1 SEHNR, CDR2 FQNEAQ (reference sequence). Trimming took off 6 bases at V and 6 bases at J, with 24 bases between the two ends. This chain's CDR3 is CASSQGRGGFHGEQYF. The CDR3 DNA reads TGTGCCAGCAGTCAAGGTAGAGGAGGGTTTCATGGCGAGCAGTACTTC.

This CDR3 is CASPDTSYEQYF. Written as DNA, the CDR3 is TGCGCCAGCCCTGACACCTCCTACGAGCAGTACTTC. The V call is TRBV23-1, the J call TRBJ2-7; D gene ambiguous. TRBV23-1 is filed as an ORF, its function uncertain. Trimming pared 8 bases from V and 0 bases from J, leaving 8 bases between. The CDR3 contains 12 residues.